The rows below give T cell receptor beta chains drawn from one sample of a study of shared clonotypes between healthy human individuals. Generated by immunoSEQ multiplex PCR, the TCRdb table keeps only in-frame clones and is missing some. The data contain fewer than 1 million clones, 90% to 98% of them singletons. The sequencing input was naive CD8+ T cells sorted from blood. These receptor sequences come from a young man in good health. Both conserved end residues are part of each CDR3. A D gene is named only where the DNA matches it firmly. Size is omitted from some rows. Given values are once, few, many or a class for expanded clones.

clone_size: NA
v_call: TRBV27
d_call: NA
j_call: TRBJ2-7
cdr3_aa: CASRQAGSYEQYF
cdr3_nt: TGTGCCAGCAGACAAGCAGGCTCCTACGAGCAGTACTTC

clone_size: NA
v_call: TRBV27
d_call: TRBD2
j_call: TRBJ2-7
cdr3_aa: CASHPSGTYSYEQYF
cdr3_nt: TGTGCCAGCCACCCTAGCGGGACTTACTCCTACGAGCAGTACTTC

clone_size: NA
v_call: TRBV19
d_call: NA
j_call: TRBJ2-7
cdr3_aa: CASSRGADSYEQYF
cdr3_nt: TGTGCCAGTAGTCGCGGGGCAGACTCCTACGAGCAGTACTTC

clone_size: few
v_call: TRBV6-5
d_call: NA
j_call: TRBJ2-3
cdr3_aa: CASSNGDTQYF
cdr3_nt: TGTGCCAGCTCAAATGGGGATACGCAGTATTTT

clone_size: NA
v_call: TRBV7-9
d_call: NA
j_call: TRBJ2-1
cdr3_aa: CASRRQLDDNEQFF
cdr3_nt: TGTGCCAGCCGGCGGCAACTAGACGACAATGAGCAGTTCTTC

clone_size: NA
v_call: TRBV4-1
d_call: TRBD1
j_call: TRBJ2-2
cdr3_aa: CASSPQGDTGELFF
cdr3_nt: TGCGCCAGCAGCCCACAGGGGGACACCGGGGAGCTGTTTTTT

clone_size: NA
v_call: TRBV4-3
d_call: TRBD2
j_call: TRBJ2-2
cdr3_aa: CASSHHIQGLAGGIGELFF
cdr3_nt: TGCGCCAGCAGCCATCACATACAGGGACTAGCGGGAGGGATCGGGGAGCTGTTTTTT

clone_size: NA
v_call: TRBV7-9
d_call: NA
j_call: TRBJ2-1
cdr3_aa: CASRDGYNEQFF
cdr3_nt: TGTGCCAGCAGGGACGGTTATAATGAGCAGTTCTTC

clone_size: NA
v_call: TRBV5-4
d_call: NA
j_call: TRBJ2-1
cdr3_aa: CASSFTLYNEQFF
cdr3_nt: TGTGCCAGCAGCTTTACACTCTACAATGAGCAGTTCTTC

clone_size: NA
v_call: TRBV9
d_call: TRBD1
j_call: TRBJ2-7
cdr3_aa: CASSVAEPGGYEQYF
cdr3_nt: TGTGCCAGCAGCGTAGCTGAGCCAGGGGGCTACGAGCAGTACTTC

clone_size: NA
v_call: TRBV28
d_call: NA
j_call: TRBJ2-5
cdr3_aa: CASSTLNSERETQYF
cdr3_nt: TGTGCCAGCAGCACCCTCAACAGCGAACGAGAGACCCAGTACTTC

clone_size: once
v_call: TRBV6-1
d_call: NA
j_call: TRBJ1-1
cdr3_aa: CASSEWQGARNTEAFF
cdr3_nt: TGTGCCAGCAGTGAATGGCAGGGCGCAAGAAACACTGAAGCTTTCTTT

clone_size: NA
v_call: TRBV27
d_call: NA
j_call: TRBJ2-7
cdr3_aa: CASSFHQSSYEQYF
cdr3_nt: TGTGCCAGCAGTTTCCACCAGAGCTCCTACGAGCAGTACTTC

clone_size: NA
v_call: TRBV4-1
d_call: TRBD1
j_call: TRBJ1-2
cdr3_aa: CASSQATGTLHGYTF
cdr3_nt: TGCGCCAGCAGCCAGGCGACAGGGACCTTACATGGCTACACCTTC

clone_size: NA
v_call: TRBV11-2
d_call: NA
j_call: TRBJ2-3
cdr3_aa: CASSQFGTLPYTDTQYF
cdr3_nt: TGTGCCAGCAGCCAGTTCGGGACTCTCCCATACACAGATACGCAGTATTTT

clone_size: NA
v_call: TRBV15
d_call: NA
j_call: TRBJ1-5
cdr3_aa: CATSRDGAGAQPQHF
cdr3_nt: TGTGCCACCAGCAGAGACGGGGCAGGGGCTCAGCCCCAGCATTTT

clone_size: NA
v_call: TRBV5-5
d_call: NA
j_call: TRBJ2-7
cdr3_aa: CASSDAGTVNYEQYF
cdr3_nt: TGTGCCAGCAGTGATGCCGGGACTGTAAACTACGAGCAGTACTTC

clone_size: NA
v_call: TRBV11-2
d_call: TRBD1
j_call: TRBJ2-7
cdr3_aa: CASSLFAGDRGLYEQYF
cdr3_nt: TGTGCCAGCAGCTTATTTGCCGGAGACAGGGGGCTTTACGAGCAGTACTTC

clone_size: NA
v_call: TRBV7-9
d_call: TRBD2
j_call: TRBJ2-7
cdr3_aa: CASSSSGRAYEQYF
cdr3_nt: TGTGCCAGCAGCTCGAGCGGGAGAGCCTACGAGCAGTACTTC

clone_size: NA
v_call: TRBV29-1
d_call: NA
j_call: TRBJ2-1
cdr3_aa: CSVVVLGSSYNEQFF
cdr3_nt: TGCAGCGTTGTTGTATTGGGCAGCTCCTACAATGAGCAGTTCTTC

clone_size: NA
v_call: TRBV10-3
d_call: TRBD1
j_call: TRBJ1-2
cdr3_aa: CAIRETGGTYGYTF
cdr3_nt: TGTGCCATCAGGGAGACAGGGGGCACCTATGGCTACACCTTC

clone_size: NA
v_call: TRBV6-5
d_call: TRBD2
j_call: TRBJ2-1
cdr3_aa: CASSPRLAGNNEQFF
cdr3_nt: TGTGCCAGCAGCCCCCGACTAGCGGGAAACAATGAGCAGTTCTTC

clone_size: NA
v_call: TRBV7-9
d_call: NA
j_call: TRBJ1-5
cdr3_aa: CASSLGARQPQHF
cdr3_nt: TGTGCCAGCAGCCTCGGGGCTCGACAGCCCCAGCATTTT

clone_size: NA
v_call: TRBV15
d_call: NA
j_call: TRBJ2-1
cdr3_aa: CATSKPDWAGQFF
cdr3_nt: TGTGCCACCAGCAAGCCGGACTGGGCGGGACAGTTCTTC

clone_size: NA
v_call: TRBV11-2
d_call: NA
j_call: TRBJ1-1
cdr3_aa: CASRTGAEAFF
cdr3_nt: TGTGCCAGCCGGACCGGGGCTGAAGCTTTCTTT

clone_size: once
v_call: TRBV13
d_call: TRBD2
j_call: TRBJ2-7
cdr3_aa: CASSGHGLAGDYEQYF
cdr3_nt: TGTGCCAGCAGCGGACACGGACTAGCGGGAGACTACGAGCAGTACTTC

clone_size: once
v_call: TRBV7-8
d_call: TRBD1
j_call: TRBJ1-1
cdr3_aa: CASSPQGGTEAFF
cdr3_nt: TGTGCCAGCAGCCCACAGGGGGGGACTGAAGCTTTCTTT

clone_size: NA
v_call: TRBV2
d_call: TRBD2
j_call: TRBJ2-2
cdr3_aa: CASSAPLAGGPNTGELFF
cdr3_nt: TGTGCCAGCAGTGCCCCGCTGGCGGGAGGGCCAAACACCGGGGAGCTGTTTTTT

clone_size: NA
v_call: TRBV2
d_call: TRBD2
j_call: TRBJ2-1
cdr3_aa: CASRGTSFFYNEQFF
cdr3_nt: TGTGCCAGCAGGGGGACTAGCTTTTTCTACAATGAGCAGTTCTTC

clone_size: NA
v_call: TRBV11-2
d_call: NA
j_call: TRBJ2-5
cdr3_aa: CASSLDTNSGGGQETQYF
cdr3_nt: TGTGCCAGCAGCTTAGACACAAATAGCGGAGGGGGCCAAGAGACCCAGTACTTC

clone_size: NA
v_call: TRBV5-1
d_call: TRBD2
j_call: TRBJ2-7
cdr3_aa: CASSRGLASYEQYF
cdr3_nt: TGCGCCAGCAGCAGGGGACTAGCCTCCTACGAGCAGTACTTC

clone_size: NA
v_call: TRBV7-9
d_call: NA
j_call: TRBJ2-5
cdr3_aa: CASSIRQGQETQYF
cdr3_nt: TGTGCCAGCAGCATCCGACAAGGGCAAGAGACCCAGTACTTC

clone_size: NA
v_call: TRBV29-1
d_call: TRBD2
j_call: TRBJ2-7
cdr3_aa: CSVRTSGPYEQYF
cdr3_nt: TGCAGCGTCCGGACTAGCGGACCCTACGAGCAGTACTTC

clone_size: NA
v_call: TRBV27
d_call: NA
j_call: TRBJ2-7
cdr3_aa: CASSIKPSYEQYF
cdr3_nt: TGTGCCAGCAGCATAAAGCCTAGCTACGAGCAGTACTTC

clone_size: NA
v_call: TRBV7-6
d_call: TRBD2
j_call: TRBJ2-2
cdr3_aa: CASSPIGEREGPGELFF
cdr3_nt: TGTGCCAGCAGCCCCATCGGCGAGCGGGAGGGCCCCGGGGAGCTGTTTTTT

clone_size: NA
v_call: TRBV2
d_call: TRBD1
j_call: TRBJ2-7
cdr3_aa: CASTGQGARDEQYF
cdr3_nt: TGTGCCAGCACCGGACAGGGGGCGCGCGACGAGCAGTACTTC

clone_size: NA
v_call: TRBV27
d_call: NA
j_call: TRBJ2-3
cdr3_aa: CASSLFQGLGLQYF
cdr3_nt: TGTGCCAGCAGTTTATTTCAGGGCTTAGGCCTGCAGTATTTT